The 32 T cell receptor beta chains below were found in one sample sequenced in a study of blood T cells in healthy people across ages. Sample-barcoded 5' priming and a J-beta primer mix drove a second PCR of 7 to 11 cycles. MiXCR, run by TCRdb on the 5' RACE reads, gives a single entry per CDR3 protein. The sample shows some 1.8 million distinct CDR3 sequences, around 40% of them seen only once. Specimen: blood. The receptor set was obtained from a human donor in good health.

Only one count was recorded for this clonotype. This chain joins TRBV27 and TRBJ1-2, with D hard to call. Germline V lookup: CDR1 MNHEY, CDR2 SMNVEV (reference sequence). Trimming shortened V by 4 bases and J by 8 bases, and 20 bases separated the two germline ends. CDR3 size: 15 residues. CDR3 bases: TGTGCCAGCAGTTCCCGGGGAGGGAATAAGGAAGGCTACACCTTC. This translates into CASSSRGGNKEGYTF.

This clonotype appeared a few times. The chain uses TRBV29-1 and TRBJ1-2; 10 bases align to TRBD1. V shed 7 bases, J shed 8 bases, and the junction held 13 bases outside the gene matches. The CDR3 contains 14 residues. Germline V gene sequence: CDR1 SQVTM, CDR2 ANQGSEA. CDR3 bases: TGCAGCGCGATTCGGACGACAGGGGGCCAGGGCTACACCTTC. It encodes CSAIRTTGGQGYTF. Combining the CDR3 with reference TRBV29-1 and TRBJ1-2 gives the whole variable domain SAVISQKPSRDICQRGTSLTIQCQVDSQVTMMFWYRQQPGQSLTLIATANQGSEATYESGFVIDKFPISRPNLTFSTLTVSNMSPEDSSIYLCSAIRTTGGQGYTFGSGTRLTVV.

About this clonotype itself: The junction departs from the called germline gene at one end, perhaps through a read error. The chain has TRBV6-2 or TRBV6-3 and TRBJ1-5; D might be TRBD1 (5 bases). CDR3 length: 11 amino acids. CDR1 is MNHEY, CDR2 SVGEGT, per germline. CDR3 sequence (DNA): TGTGCCACCGGGGGGATGAAGCCCCGGCATTTT. This encodes CATGGMKPRHF.

This clonotype occurred a few times. This sequence joins TRBV4-1 and TRBJ2-6; D gene unclear. Looked up from germline, CDR1 is MGHRA and CDR2 is YSYEKL. V was clipped by 0 bases and J by 0 bases, with 6 bases between them. This CDR3 spans 16 amino acids. The CDR3 here is CASSQEEASGANVLTF. CDR3 sequence (DNA): TGCGCCAGCAGCCAAGAGGAAGCCTCTGGGGCCAACGTCCTGACTTTC.

There are a few counts of this clonotype. As DNA, the CDR3 is TGCGCCAGCAGCCCAGACCGGGACACCGACTCCTACGAGCAGTACTTC. Translation gives CASSPDRDTDSYEQYF. J is TRBJ2-4 and V is TRBV5-1, with D maybe TRBD1 (6 bases). The J call may be in error: the DNA end matches TRBJ2-7 better. Germline V gene lookup returns CDR1 SGHRS and CDR2 YFSETQ. This CDR3 has 16 residues.

Only a few counts were recorded for this clonotype. V is TRBV5-5 and J is TRBJ2-3; 15 bases line up with TRBD2. With V trimmed by 4 bases and J by 8 bases, 5 bases remained unmatched. The CDR3 is made up of 15 amino acids. Germline V gives CDR1 SGHKS, CDR2 YYEKEE (reference sequence). The CDR3 region has the DNA TGTGCCAGCAGCCCGCCGGGACTAGCGGGGGGTACGCAGTATTTT. It yields the protein CASSPPGLAGGTQYF.

The chain has TRBV10-3 and TRBJ2-7, with 8 positions matching TRBD1. CDR3 size: 15 residues. V was clipped by 2 bases and J by 3 bases; unmatched bases: 6. CDR1 ENHRY and CDR2 SYGVKD come from the germline V gene. CDR3 bases: TGTGCCATCAGTGAGGGGAGACAGGGGTACTACGAGCAGTACTTC. Protein sequence: CAISEGRQGYYEQYF.

In DNA, the CDR3 is TGTGCCAGCACCTTAGACTCCCGGGACAGCCTGACAGGGCAGTACTTC. Protein product: CASTLDSRDSLTGQYF. The J gene is TRBJ2-7, the V gene TRBV6-2 or TRBV6-3; 7 positions match TRBD1. Germline V gene lookup returns CDR1 MNHEY and CDR2 SVGEGT. Trimming cost V 7 bases and J 9 bases; bases outside gene matches: 21. This CDR3 spans 16 amino acids.

The genes are TRBV6-1 and TRBJ2-1; TRBD2 matches at 9 bases. Germline V CDR1 and CDR2: MNHNS, SASEGT. The trim removed 3 bases at V and 6 bases at J, leaving 15 bases unmatched. The CDR3 is 18 residues long. CDR3 loop: CASSDMESSGELTNEQFF. CDR3 DNA sequence: TGTGCCAGCAGTGACATGGAGTCTAGCGGGGAACTAACCAATGAGCAGTTCTTC.

The chain carries TRBV11-2 and TRBJ2-5; unclear D gene. CDR3 length equals 14 residues. Looked up from germline, CDR1 is SGHAT and CDR2 is FQNNGV. Deletions cut 2 bases from V and 1 base from J, with 8 bases between. In DNA, the CDR3 is TGTGCCAGCAGCTTATTTACGACCCAAGAGACCCAGTACTTC. This encodes CASSLFTTQETQYF.

J is TRBJ2-3 and V is TRBV10-3; no firm D call. The V gene lost 4 bases and the J gene lost 5 bases, with 7 bases spanning the gap. CDR3 size: 12 residues. Germline loops: CDR1 ENHRY, CDR2 SYGVKD. The CDR3 DNA is TGTGCCATCAGTGGACCGGGAGATACGCAGTATTTT. Translation gives CAISGPGDTQYF.

This clonotype was recorded many times. V usage is TRBV6-1 and J usage is TRBJ1-2; D unclear. Germline V gene sequence: CDR1 MNHNS, CDR2 SASEGT. The V and J ends lost 1 base and 4 bases respectively, with 4 bases between them. CDR3 size: 12 residues. The CDR3 DNA reads as TGTGCCAGCAGTGAAGGCGGCTATGGCTACACCTTC. It yields the protein CASSEGGYGYTF.

This clonotype was observed a single time. The gene calls are TRBV29-1 and TRBJ2-3, with D perhaps given as TRBD1 or TRBD2 (5 bases each). The V and J ends lost 7 bases and 1 base respectively, with 12 bases between them. The germline gives CDR1 SQVTM, CDR2 ANQGSEA. The CDR3 consists of 13 residues. The CDR3 DNA is TGCAGCGGGGACGAGGGTGGCACAGATACGCAGTATTTT. It translates to CSGDEGGTDTQYF.

The chain joins TRBV7-2 to TRBJ1-2, with 9 bases matching TRBD1. V lost 4 bases and J lost 7; bases outside the gene matches: 19. The CDR3 sequence is 18 residues long. Germline loops: CDR1 SGHTA, CDR2 FQGNSA. CDR3 in amino acids: CASSSAGTGLPVRSGYTF. In DNA, the CDR3 is TGTGCCAGCAGCTCGGCCGGGACAGGGCTGCCCGTGCGTTCTGGCTACACCTTC.

A few counts support this clonotype. V usage is TRBV7-2 and J usage is TRBJ1-2; TRBD1 matches 9 bases. This CDR3 contains 13 residues. J lost 7 bases, V lost 8 bases, and 8 bases had no gene match. From germline, CDR1 is SGHTA and CDR2 FQGNSA. The CDR3 DNA reads as TGTGCCAGCGCACCACAGGGGGCCGGTGGCTACACCTTC. Its translation is CASAPQGAGGYTF.

The chain employs TRBV29-1 and TRBJ2-1, with 15 bases matching TRBD2. Germline CDR1 SQVTM, CDR2 ANQGSEA. The CDR3 runs to 12 residues. V trimming: 6 bases; J trimming: 16 bases; junction bases outside the gene matches: 7. In DNA form, the CDR3 reads TGCAGCGTAGCTGGGACTAGCGGGGGGCTCTTCTTC. This sequence encodes CSVAGTSGGLFF.

This clonotype was detected a few times. A read error may account for a junction end that differs from germline. This sequence joins TRBV29-1 and TRBJ2-3, with D uncertain. Germline V gene data show CDR1 as SQVTM and CDR2 as ANQGSEA. There are 13 residues in the CDR3. CDR3 region: CGVGREIGDTQYF. DNA of the CDR3: TGCGGCGTTGGAAGGGAAATAGGAGATACGCAGTATTTT.

In its sample, this clonotype was seen a few times. This chain uses TRBV12-3 or TRBV12-4 with TRBJ1-4; TRBD1 matches 11 bases. V was pared by 6 bases and J by 7 bases, with 7 bases of the junction left unmatched. This CDR3 comprises 15 residues. DNA of the CDR3: TGTGCCAGCAGCCGACGGACAGGGGGCAGTGAAAAACTGTTTTTT. It specifies CASSRRTGGSEKLFF.

This clonotype has just a few counts. CDR3 bases: TGTGCCAGCAGTGATTCCGGGGTTTTTGGGGGTGAGCAGTTCTTC. Encoded protein: CASSDSGVFGGEQFF. The chain combines TRBV2 with TRBJ2-1; either TRBD1 or TRBD2 may fit D (5 bases each). V was shortened by 3 bases and J by 9 bases, with 18 bases between the two germline ends. CDR3 size: 15 residues. Germline V gene lookup returns CDR1 SNHLY and CDR2 FYNNEI.

This chain links TRBV20-1 with TRBJ1-1; D gene uncertain. V lost 2 bases and J 3 bases, leaving 13 bases between the germline ends. Germline V gives CDR1 DFQATT, CDR2 SNEGSKA (reference sequence). The CDR3 is made up of 14 amino acids. The DNA for the CDR3 is TGCAGTGCTAGACCCGGAGGGAGGTACACTGAAGCTTTCTTT. Translation gives CSARPGGRYTEAFF.

This clonotype was found a few times. This chain connects TRBV12-3 or TRBV12-4 to TRBJ2-7; 7 bases fit TRBD1. This CDR3 is built from 15 residues. With V trimmed by 5 bases and J by 0 bases, 7 bases remained unmatched. DNA for the CDR3: TGTGCCAGCAGTCACCGACAGGGCCCCTCCTACGAGCAGTACTTC. Amino acids: CASSHRQGPSYEQYF.

This rearrangement joins TRBV7-2 to TRBJ2-1, with a tentative D call TRBD2 (6 bases). Germline CDR1 reads SGHTA; CDR2 reads FQGNSA. The germline V and J ends were trimmed by 0 bases and 7 bases, with 10 bases remaining between them. The CDR3 runs to 14 residues. The CDR3 nucleotides read TGTGCCAGCAGCTTAGCGGACTATTTGAATGAGCAGTTCTTC. This encodes CASSLADYLNEQFF.

This clonotype was detected only a few times. An end of the junction differs from the germline gene, which may be a read error. The rearrangement uses TRBV7-2 and TRBJ2-3, with D perhaps TRBD2 (5 bases). CDR1 SGHTA and CDR2 FQGNSA come from the germline V gene. This CDR3 region has 15 residues. The CDR3 coding sequence is TGTGCCAGCAGCTTTCCCAGCGGAGGAACAGATATGCAGTATTTT. This gives the protein CASSFPSGGTDMQYF.

The chain recombines TRBV24-1 with TRBJ2-1; 13 positions match TRBD2. Germline CDR1 is KGHDR and CDR2 is SFDVKD. With V trimmed by 4 bases and J by 5 bases, 13 bases remained unmatched. The CDR3 runs 19 residues. The CDR3 bases are TGTGCCACCAGTGACCCCACTAGCGGGGGGGCTCGTAGAAACAATGAGCAGTTCTTC. The encoded protein is CATSDPTSGGARRNNEQFF.

This chain uses TRBV6-2 or TRBV6-3 with TRBJ2-1; 15 nucleotides match TRBD2. CDR1 is MNHEY, CDR2 SVGEGT, per germline. CDR3 length: 17 amino acids. The trim removed 4 bases at V and 7 bases at J, leaving 8 bases unmatched. The CDR3 spells CASSSRGTSGGPNEQFF. CDR3 sequence (DNA): TGTGCCAGCAGTTCTCGGGGGACTAGCGGGGGGCCTAATGAGCAGTTCTTC.

The V and J genes are TRBV5-5 and TRBJ2-5; possible D gene TRBD2, 5 bases. Germline CDR1 SGHKS, CDR2 YYEKEE (reference sequence). The V end lost 4 bases, the J end lost 5 bases, and 18 bases lay between the germline ends. The CDR3 is 15 amino acids. In nucleotides, the CDR3 is TGTGCCAGCAGCGCAAATGGGGAGCTTTGGGAGACCCAGTACTTC. Translated, it gives CASSANGELWETQYF. The variable domain in full, with the rest retrieved from reference TRBV5-5 and TRBJ2-5, is DAGVTQSPTHLIKTRGQQVTLRCSPISGHKSVSWYQQVLGQGPQFIFQYYEKEERGRGNFPDRFSARQFPNYSSELNVNALLLGDSALYLCASSANGELWETQYFGPGTRLLVL.

The chain is built from TRBV11-2 and TRBJ2-3; 10 bases are shared with TRBD2. This CDR3 is 17 amino acids long. Germline CDR1 and CDR2: SGHAT and FQNNGV. The trim removed 0 bases at V and 4 bases at J, leaving 7 bases unmatched. The DNA of the CDR3 is TGTGCCAGCAGCTTAGATGTTAGCGGGGGGAACGCAGATACGCAGTATTTT. It is translated as CASSLDVSGGNADTQYF.

There are a few counts of this clonotype. V gene TRBV12-3 or TRBV12-4 combines with J gene TRBJ2-5; D is possibly TRBD2 (6 bases). This CDR3 region has 16 residues. V lost 3 bases, J lost 4 bases, and 18 bases lay in between. CDR3 sequence (DNA): TGTGCCAGCAGTTTTGACCCACCCGGGGAGGCAGAGACCCAGTACTTC. It translates to CASSFDPPGEAETQYF.

This sequence joins TRBV24-1 and TRBJ1-2, with D unresolved. V lost 4 bases, J lost 0 bases, and 5 bases lay in between. This CDR3 is built from 13 residues. Germline lookup yields CDR1 KGHDR and CDR2 SFDVKD. DNA of the CDR3: TGTGCCACCAGTGACGGGCCTAACTATGGCTACACCTTC. Translating gives CATSDGPNYGYTF.

The CDR3 is CASSQYGDSNQPQHF. The CDR3 DNA reads as TGCGCCAGCAGCCAATATGGGGATAGCAATCAGCCCCAGCATTTT. V and J are TRBV4-3 and TRBJ1-5; D is ambiguous. Germline V gene data show CDR1 as LGHNA and CDR2 as YSLEER. V shed 2 bases and J shed 0 bases, with 8 bases lying between them. CDR3 size: 15 residues.

This sequence joins TRBV3-1 and TRBJ2-7, with TRBD1 as a possible D gene (6 bases). CDR1 is LGHDT and CDR2 is YNNKEL in the germline V gene (reference sequence). Trimming pared 0 bases from V and 2 bases from J, leaving 35 bases between. The CDR3 contains 23 residues. CDR3 sequence: CASSQDPPNISSDSPEGAYEQYF. CDR3 nucleotides: TGTGCCAGCAGCCAAGATCCCCCTAACATTTCCTCGGACAGCCCAGAGGGGGCCTACGAGCAGTACTTC.

Comment on this clonotype: One junction end does not reproduce the germline sequence, and a read error may be involved. The chain combines TRBV6-2 or TRBV6-3 with TRBJ1-2; D is perhaps TRBD1 (5 bases). The CDR3 length is 13 residues. CDR1 MNHEY and CDR2 SVGEGT come from the germline V gene. The CDR3 coding sequence is TGTGCCAACAGTTACAGGCCTAACTATGGCTACACCTTC. Amino acid sequence: CANSYRPNYGYTF.